The next 25 T cell receptor beta chains were all read from a single sample in a study of T cells after posttransplantation cyclophosphamide. Only in-frame clones appear in the TCRdb table, and some are missing; sequencing was by immunoSEQ multiplex PCR. The sample shows about 39,000 clones, none of them appearing just once. The sample was PBMCs. The receptors stem from a woman between 45 and 60 years old in good health and a related stem cell transplant donor.

This clone was recorded at least ten times. Other nucleotide sequences in the sample specify the same CDR3. This chain links TRBV6-5 with TRBJ2-1; D gene uncertain. The germline V and J ends were trimmed by 2 bases and 4 bases, with 6 bases remaining between them. Germline lookup yields CDR1 MNHEY and CDR2 SVGAGI. CDR3 length: 13 residues. The DNA for the CDR3 is TGTGCCAGCAGTTACGGCGGATACAATGAGCAGTTCTTC. Encoded protein: CASSYGGYNEQFF.

This clone has ten or more counts. The V call is TRBV7-2, the J call TRBJ1-1; 9 bases match TRBD1. The V gene end was trimmed by 6 bases and the J gene end by 3 bases; junction bases not matched to a gene: 11. CDR1 and CDR2 from the germline V gene are SGHTA and FQGNSA. The CDR3 spans 16 residues. The DNA of the CDR3 is TGTGCCAGCAGACCGTCGTTACAGGGGGCGGACACTGAAGCTTTCTTT. Its translation is CASRPSLQGADTEAFF. Combining the CDR3 with reference TRBV7-2 and TRBJ1-1 gives the whole variable domain GAGVSQSPSNKVTEKGKDVELRCDPISGHTALYWYRQSLGQGLEFLIYFQGNSAPDKSGLPSDRFSAERTGGSVSTLTIQRTQQEDSAVYLCASRPSLQGADTEAFFGQGTRLTVV.

This clone was seen many times. V gene TRBV4-3 combines with J gene TRBJ1-1, with a tentative D call TRBD1 (6 bases). Per germline, CDR1 LGHNA and CDR2 YSLEER. The CDR3 has 20 amino acids. Trimming cost V 2 bases and J 0 bases, with 25 bases left between them. The CDR3 sequence: CASSQSPWGGHPLMNTEAFF. CDR3 nucleotide sequence: TGCGCCAGCAGCCAATCCCCTTGGGGGGGACACCCCCTAATGAACACTGAAGCTTTCTTT.

At least ten counts were recorded for this clone. The chain combines TRBV30 with TRBJ1-2; a weak D match, TRBD1 (6 bases). The CDR3 has 15 amino acids. CDR1 and CDR2 from the germline V gene are GTSNPN and SVGIG (reference sequence). Trimming removed 5 bases from V and 2 bases from J, with 18 bases in between. DNA of the CDR3: TGTGCCTGGTCTAATTTCGTGGACAGAAACTATGGCTACACCTTC. It codes for CAWSNFVDRNYGYTF.

This clone was observed many times. V is TRBV19 and J is TRBJ2-3; weak D call: TRBD2 (7 bases). The CDR3 loop spans 16 amino acids. V was cut by 4 bases and J by 0 bases, with 14 bases left in between. The germline V gene encodes CDR1 LNHDA and CDR2 SQIVND (reference sequence). The CDR3 reads CASSRLGGPSTDTQYF. CDR3 coding DNA: TGTGCCAGTAGTAGGCTCGGGGGGCCGAGCACAGATACGCAGTATTTT.

This clone was detected many times. The chain employs TRBV4-1 and TRBJ1-1; TRBD1 agrees at 8 bases. The germline gives CDR1 MGHRA, CDR2 YSYEKL. The CDR3 totals 16 residues. J gave up 5 bases and V 3 bases, and 11 bases lay outside the gene matches. The CDR3 sequence is CASSQERPGGRTEAFF. Written as DNA, the CDR3 is TGCGCCAGCAGCCAGGAAAGACCAGGGGGCCGAACTGAAGCTTTCTTT.

This clone was detected ten times or more. The identical CDR3 is also encoded by other nucleotide sequences in the sample. This chain links TRBV18 with TRBJ1-2; 7 bases fit TRBD1. V lost 0 bases and J lost 1; bases outside the gene matches: 2. This CDR3 has 15 residues. The V gene's germline CDR1 is KGHSH and CDR2 LQKENI. CDR3 amino acids: CASSPPTGFNYGYTF. The DNA for the CDR3 is TGTGCCAGCTCACCACCGACAGGGTTTAACTATGGCTACACCTTC.

In this sample, this clone turned up many times. The chain links TRBV28 to TRBJ1-1; D is unresolved. Germline V lookup: CDR1 MDHEN, CDR2 SYDVKM. CDR3 length equals 14 residues. The ends were cut back, 6 bases at V and 0 bases at J, with 11 bases in the middle. As DNA, the CDR3 is TGTGCCAGCAGCTCGCGACACCTGAACACTGAAGCTTTCTTT. Protein: CASSSRHLNTEAFF.

There are many counts of this clone. The chain couples TRBV7-9 to TRBJ1-2, with D perhaps TRBD1 (6 bases). Trimming removed 2 bases from V and 8 bases from J, with 9 bases in between. The CDR3 has 12 amino acids. In germline, CDR1 is SEHNR, CDR2 FQNEAQ (reference sequence). CDR3 sequence: CASSLLTGGYTF. CDR3 sequence (DNA): TGTGCCAGCAGCTTATTGACAGGAGGCTACACCTTC.

The sample holds many counts of this clone. This sequence joins TRBV2 and TRBJ2-7, with 8 bases identical to TRBD1. After removal of 5 bases from V and 7 bases from J, the junction contained 7 bases not matched to a gene. This CDR3 contains 13 residues. The germline gives CDR1 SNHLY, CDR2 FYNNEI. CDR3 region: CASSPTGVGEQYF. In DNA form, the CDR3 reads TGTGCCAGCAGTCCGACAGGGGTGGGTGAGCAGTACTTC.

This clone was seen many times. This sequence joins TRBV9 and TRBJ2-2; perhaps TRBD1 as D (6 bases). CDR3 length: 14 residues. Germline lookup yields CDR1 SGDLS and CDR2 YYNGEE. V was pared by 3 bases and J by 3 bases, with 9 bases between. The CDR3 here is CASSARTDTGELFF. As DNA, the CDR3 is TGTGCCAGCAGCGCCAGGACAGACACCGGGGAGCTGTTTTTT.

In its sample, this clone was seen many times. The chain links TRBV27 to TRBJ1-2; a weak D match, TRBD1 (5 bases). The germline V and J ends were trimmed by 3 bases and 5 bases, with 13 bases remaining between them. Germline loops: CDR1 MNHEY, CDR2 SMNVEV (reference sequence). This CDR3 is built from 14 residues. In DNA form, the CDR3 reads TGTGCCAGCAGTTTCCGGGGGACGAGATATGGCTACACCTTC. Amino acid sequence: CASSFRGTRYGYTF.

This clone was counted many times. J is TRBJ1-6 and V is TRBV5-1; D gene ambiguous. From germline, CDR1 is SGHRS and CDR2 YFSETQ. V lost 1 base and J 1 base, leaving 6 bases between the germline ends. The CDR3 is 15 amino acids. CDR3 coding DNA: TGCGCCAGCAGCTTGCTGTTTTCCTATAATTCACCCCTCCACTTT. This translates into CASSLLFSYNSPLHF.

This clone was counted many times. V gene TRBV9 combines with J gene TRBJ1-1, with 7 nucleotides matching TRBD1. The J segment lost 4 bases and the V segment lost 3 bases, leaving 6 bases of the junction unmatched. CDR1 and CDR2 (germline): SGDLS, YYNGEE. There are 14 residues in the CDR3. The DNA of the CDR3 is TGTGCCAGCAGCGCGGGACAGCCGGTCACTGAAGCTTTCTTT. Translation gives CASSAGQPVTEAFF.

This clone occurred many times. The gene calls are TRBV15 and TRBJ1-6; perhaps TRBD1 as D (6 bases). Germline CDR1 and CDR2: LNHNV and YYDKDF (reference sequence). The CDR3 runs 15 residues. Trimming removed 6 bases at V and 7 bases at J, with 16 bases between. CDR3 sequence: CATRDRTEGNSPLHF. Written as DNA, the CDR3 is TGTGCCACCAGGGATCGGACAGAAGGGAATTCACCCCTCCACTTT.

This clone was counted ten times or more. The rearrangement uses TRBV7-9 and TRBJ2-7; 11 positions agree with TRBD2. Germline V gives CDR1 SEHNR, CDR2 FQNEAQ (reference sequence). The CDR3 spans 15 residues. Germline trimming cut 5 bases from V and 2 bases from J; bases unmatched to any gene: 5. In DNA form, the CDR3 reads TGTGCCAGCAGCCCGGGACTAGCGGTTACCTACGAGCAGTACTTC. Translated, it gives CASSPGLAVTYEQYF.

In its sample, this clone was seen many times. The V call is TRBV19, the J call TRBJ1-5, with unresolved D. Germline CDR1 LNHDA, CDR2 SQIVND (reference sequence). This CDR3 is 16 amino acids long. V shed 3 bases and J shed 0 bases, with 12 bases lying between them. CDR3: CASSIGPPYSNQPQHF. In DNA, the CDR3 is TGTGCCAGTAGTATTGGCCCGCCGTATAGCAATCAGCCCCAGCATTTT. Combining the CDR3 with reference TRBV19 and TRBJ1-5 gives the whole variable domain DGGITQSPKYLFRKEGQNVTLSCEQNLNHDAMYWYRQDPGQGLRLIYYSQIVNDFQKGDIAEGYSVSREKKESFPLTVTSAQKNPTAFYLCASSIGPPYSNQPQHFGDGTRLSIL.

This clone was observed a handful of times. This rearrangement joins TRBV28 to TRBJ1-6; the match to TRBD1 covers 8 bases. Germline V gene data show CDR1 as MDHEN and CDR2 as SYDVKM. With V trimmed by 8 bases and J by 4 bases, 1 base remained unmatched. The CDR3 runs to 13 residues. In DNA form, the CDR3 reads TGTGCCAGCGGGACAGGATATAATTCACCCCTCCACTTT. Translating gives CASGTGYNSPLHF.

This clone has ten or more counts. The rearrangement uses TRBV5-1 and TRBJ2-1; 7 bases match TRBD1. CDR3 length equals 15 residues. V trimming: 1 base; J trimming: 7 bases; junction bases outside the gene matches: 8. The germline CDR1 and CDR2 sequences are SGHRS and YFSETQ. The CDR3 nucleotides are TGCGCCAGCAGCTTGACAGGGGCTAGGGAAAATGAGCAGTTCTTC. This sequence encodes CASSLTGARENEQFF.

This clone has ten or more counts. V usage is TRBV6-1 and J usage is TRBJ1-4; 7 bases are a match to TRBD1. This CDR3 has 12 residues. CDR1 and CDR2 (germline): MNHNS, SASEGT. After removal of 8 bases from V and 12 bases from J, the junction contained 9 bases not matched to a gene. The chain's CDR3 is CASARGWIELFF. The CDR3 region has the DNA TGTGCCAGCGCCAGGGGGTGGATAGAACTGTTTTTT.

This clone showed up many times. The chain has TRBV7-8 and TRBJ2-2, with 7 nucleotides matching TRBD1. Germline assignment: CDR1 SGHVS and CDR2 FQNEAQ. The CDR3 runs to 14 residues. J was trimmed by 7 bases and V by 5 bases; bases with no gene match: 7. The CDR3 loop is CASSEAQGIGELFF. As DNA, the CDR3 is TGTGCCAGCAGCGAAGCACAGGGGATCGGGGAGCTGTTTTTT. Filled out from reference TRBV7-8 and TRBJ2-2, the complete variable domain reads GAGVSQSPRYKVAKRGQDVALRCDPISGHVSLFWYQQALGQGPEFLTYFQNEAQLDKSGLPSDRFFAERPEGSVSTLKIQRTQQEDSAVYLCASSEAQGIGELFFGEGSRLTVL.

The chain links TRBV4-3 to TRBJ2-2; D is unresolved. V gave up 0 bases and J gave up 2 bases, with 4 bases separating them. CDR1 is LGHNA and CDR2 is YSLEER in the germline V gene. This CDR3 is 14 amino acids long. The CDR3 nucleotides read TGCGCCAGCAGCCAAGATATCAACACCGGGGAGCTGTTTTTT. Translated: CASSQDINTGELFF.

In its sample, this clone was seen many times. J is TRBJ2-7 and V is TRBV6-6; TRBD2 is a possible D gene (5 bases). Germline loops: CDR1 MNHNY, CDR2 SVGAGI (reference sequence). Trimming removed 6 bases from V and 6 bases from J, with 21 bases in between. CDR3 size: 15 residues. The DNA of the CDR3 is TGTGCCAGCAGGAGGGAAGGCGGCGGGCCCTTCGAGCAGTACTTC. Translation: CASRREGGGPFEQYF.

This clone has at least ten counts. The chain links TRBV15 to TRBJ2-1, with TRBD2 as a possible D gene (7 bases). The CDR3 extends over 17 amino acids. The germline gives CDR1 LNHNV, CDR2 YYDKDF (reference sequence). V was clipped by 3 bases and J by 4 bases, with 19 bases between them. For the CDR3, the DNA is TGTGCCACCAGCAGGGACTACTCGGGGGGCCTATACAATGAGCAGTTCTTC. This codes for CATSRDYSGGLYNEQFF. The full variable domain, with the rest looked up from reference TRBV15 and TRBJ2-1, is DAMVIQNPRYQVTQFGKPVTLSCSQTLNHNVMYWYQQKSSQAPKLLFHYYDKDFNNEADTPDNFQSRRPNTSFCFLDIRSPGLGDTAMYLCATSRDYSGGLYNEQFFGPGTRLTVL.

This clone was counted many times. This specimen includes other DNA sequences encoding the same CDR3. The chain employs TRBV19 and TRBJ1-5; 7 bases line up with TRBD1. CDR3 length: 15 residues. J lost 6 bases, V lost 1 base, and 6 bases had no gene match. Germline CDR1 reads LNHDA; CDR2 reads SQIVND (reference sequence). The CDR3: CASSIGAGGRQPQHF. DNA of the CDR3: TGTGCCAGTAGTATAGGGGCAGGGGGGCGTCAGCCCCAGCATTTT.